The source of this T cell receptor beta chain is a study of cytomegalovirus exposure and HLA in healthy donors. Notes on the study in general: Per published reports, the classifier diagnosed cytomegalovirus status with high specificity and sensitivity. CMV antigen specificity of three CMV-associated chains was confirmed in vitro. A previous analysis found most TCR beta V segments productive roughly 90% or roughly 30% of the time.

Germline CDR1 SEHNR, CDR2 FQNEAQ (reference sequence). There are 15 residues in the CDR3. V lost 1 base and J lost 7; bases outside the gene matches: 4. PCR employed 60 Vbeta and 13 Jbeta primers. The method was immunoSEQ multiplex PCR; TCRdb's version includes in-frame clones alone and lacks a portion of them. The sample has about 160,000 clones; roughly four fifths are singletons. For this clone: The antigen is unknown.

The chain employs TRBV7-9 and TRBJ2-1; TRBD2 matches at 10 bases. Sequencing used PBMCs. The source is a man between 45 and 60 years old in good health and CMV-seropositive. Here the CDR3 DNA reads TGTGCCAGCAGCTTAGGGACTAGCGGTCTGAATGAGCAGTTCTTC. Its translation: CASSLGTSGLNEQFF.